This T cell receptor (beta chain) was recorded in a study of cytomegalovirus exposure and HLA in healthy donors. For this clone: Its specificity is unknown.

General observations from the study: Roughly uniform sequencing depth across donors was assumed, possibly incorrectly. A link between a missense DCLRE1C variant and TCR beta V- and J-gene trimming emerged from a later analysis.

PCR involved 60 Vbeta and 13 Jbeta primers. Produced via immunoSEQ multiplex PCR; TCRdb's table is partial and in-frame only. This table has about 170,000 clones, roughly 81% appearing once. The CDR3 extends over 16 amino acids. Germline CDR1 reads SEHNR; CDR2 reads FQNEAQ (reference sequence). Trimming removed 7 bases from V and 3 bases from J, with 21 bases in between. The sequenced sample was PBMCs. The V and J genes are TRBV7-9 and TRBJ1-1; D might be TRBD1 (6 bases). The source is a man aged 18 to 30 in good health and CMV-seropositive. The CDR3 sequence is CASTQRGGAVDTEAFF. DNA for the CDR3: TGTGCCAGCACCCAACGGGGGGGGGCTGTAGACACTGAAGCTTTCTTT.